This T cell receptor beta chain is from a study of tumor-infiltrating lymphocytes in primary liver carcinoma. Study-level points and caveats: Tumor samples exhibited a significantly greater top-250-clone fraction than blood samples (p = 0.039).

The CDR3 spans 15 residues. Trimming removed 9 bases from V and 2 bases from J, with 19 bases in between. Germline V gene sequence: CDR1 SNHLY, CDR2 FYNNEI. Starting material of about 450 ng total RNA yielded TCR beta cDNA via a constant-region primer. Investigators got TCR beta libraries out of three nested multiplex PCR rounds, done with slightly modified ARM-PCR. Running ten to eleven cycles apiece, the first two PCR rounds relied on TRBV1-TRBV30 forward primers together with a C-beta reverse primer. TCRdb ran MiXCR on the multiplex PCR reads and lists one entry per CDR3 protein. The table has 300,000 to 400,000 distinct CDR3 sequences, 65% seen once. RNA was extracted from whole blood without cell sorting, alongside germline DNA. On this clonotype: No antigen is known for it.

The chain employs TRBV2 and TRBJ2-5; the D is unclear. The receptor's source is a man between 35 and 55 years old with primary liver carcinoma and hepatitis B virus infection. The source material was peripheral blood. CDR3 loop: CASAPGLDSQETQYF. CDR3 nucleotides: TGTGCCAGTGCACCGGGCCTCGACTCGCAAGAGACCCAGTACTTC.